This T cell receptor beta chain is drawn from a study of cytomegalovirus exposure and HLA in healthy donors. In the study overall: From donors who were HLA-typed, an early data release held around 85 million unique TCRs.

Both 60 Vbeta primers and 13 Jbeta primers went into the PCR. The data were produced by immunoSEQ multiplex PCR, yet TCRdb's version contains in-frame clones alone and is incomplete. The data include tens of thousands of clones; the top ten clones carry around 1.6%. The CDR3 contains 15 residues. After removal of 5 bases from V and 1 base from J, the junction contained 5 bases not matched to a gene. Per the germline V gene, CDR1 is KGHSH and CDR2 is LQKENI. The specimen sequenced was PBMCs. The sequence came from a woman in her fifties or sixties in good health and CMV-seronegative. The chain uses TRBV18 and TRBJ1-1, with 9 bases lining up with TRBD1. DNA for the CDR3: TGTGCCAGCTCAACCCGGGGACAGGGGAACACTGAAGCTTTCTTT. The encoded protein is CASSTRGQGNTEAFF.